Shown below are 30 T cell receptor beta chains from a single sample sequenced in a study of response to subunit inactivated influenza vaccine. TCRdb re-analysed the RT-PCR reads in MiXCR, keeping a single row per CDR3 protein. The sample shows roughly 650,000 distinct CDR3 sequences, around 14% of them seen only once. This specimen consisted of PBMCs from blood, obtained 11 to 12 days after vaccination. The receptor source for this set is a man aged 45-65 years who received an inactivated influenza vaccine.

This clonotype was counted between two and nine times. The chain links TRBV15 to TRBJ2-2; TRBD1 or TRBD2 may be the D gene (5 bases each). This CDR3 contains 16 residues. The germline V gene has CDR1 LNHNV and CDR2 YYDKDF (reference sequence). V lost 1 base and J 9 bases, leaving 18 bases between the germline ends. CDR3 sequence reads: CATSRGSLARGRELFF. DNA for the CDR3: TGTGCCACCAGCAGAGGGTCCTTAGCGAGGGGCCGGGAGCTGTTTTTT.

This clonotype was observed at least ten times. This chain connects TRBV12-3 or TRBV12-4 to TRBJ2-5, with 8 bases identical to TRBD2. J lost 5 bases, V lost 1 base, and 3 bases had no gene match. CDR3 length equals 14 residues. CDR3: CASSLGTSRETQYF. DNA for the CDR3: TGTGCCAGCAGTTTAGGGACTAGCCGGGAGACCCAGTACTTC.

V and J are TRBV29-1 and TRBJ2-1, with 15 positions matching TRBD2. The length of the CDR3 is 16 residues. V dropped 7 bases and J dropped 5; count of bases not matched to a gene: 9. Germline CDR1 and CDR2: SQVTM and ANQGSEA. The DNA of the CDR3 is TGCAGCGGAGGGACTAGCGGGAGGCTTGGCCACAATGAGCAGTTCTTC. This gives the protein CSGGTSGRLGHNEQFF.

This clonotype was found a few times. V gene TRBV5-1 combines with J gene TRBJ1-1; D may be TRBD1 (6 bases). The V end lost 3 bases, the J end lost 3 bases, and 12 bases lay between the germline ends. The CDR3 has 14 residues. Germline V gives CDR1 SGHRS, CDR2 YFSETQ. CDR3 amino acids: CASSSTGRHTEAFF. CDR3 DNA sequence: TGCGCCAGCAGCTCCACAGGGAGACACACTGAAGCTTTCTTT.

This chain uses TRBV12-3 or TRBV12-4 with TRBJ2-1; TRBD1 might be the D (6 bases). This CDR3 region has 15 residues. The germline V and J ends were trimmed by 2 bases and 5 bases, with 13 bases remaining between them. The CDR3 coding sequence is TGTGCCAGCAGTTTATCGCAGGGGTTGGACAATGAGCAGTTCTTC. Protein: CASSLSQGLDNEQFF.

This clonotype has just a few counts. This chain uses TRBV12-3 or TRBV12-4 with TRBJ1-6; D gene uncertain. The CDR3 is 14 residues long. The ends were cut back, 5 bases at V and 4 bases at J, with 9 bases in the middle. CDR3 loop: CASSPRRYNSPLHF. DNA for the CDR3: TGTGCCAGCAGTCCAAGACGGTATAATTCACCCCTCCACTTT.

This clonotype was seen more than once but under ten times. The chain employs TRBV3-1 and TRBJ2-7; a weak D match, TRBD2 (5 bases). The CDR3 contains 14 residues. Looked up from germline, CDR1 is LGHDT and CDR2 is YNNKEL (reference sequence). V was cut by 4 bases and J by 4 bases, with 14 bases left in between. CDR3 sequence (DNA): TGTGCCAGCAGCCCCCGGGATGAACCATACGAGCAGTACTTC. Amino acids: CASSPRDEPYEQYF.

CDR3 amino acids: CASSLTSGKSTDTQYF. The CDR3, as DNA: TGTGCCAGCAGCTTGACTAGCGGTAAAAGCACAGATACGCAGTATTTT. The chain uses TRBV7-2 and TRBJ2-3, with 9 bases fitting TRBD2. CDR3 size: 16 residues. V lost 3 bases to trimming and J lost 0 bases; unmatched junction nucleotides: 4. Germline loops: CDR1 SGHTA, CDR2 FQGNSA.

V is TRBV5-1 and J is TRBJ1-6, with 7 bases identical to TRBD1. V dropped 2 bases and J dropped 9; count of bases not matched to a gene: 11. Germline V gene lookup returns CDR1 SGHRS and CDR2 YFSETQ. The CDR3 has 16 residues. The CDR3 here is CASSFGQESGASPLHF. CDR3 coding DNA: TGCGCCAGCAGCTTTGGACAGGAATCGGGGGCTTCACCCCTCCACTTT.

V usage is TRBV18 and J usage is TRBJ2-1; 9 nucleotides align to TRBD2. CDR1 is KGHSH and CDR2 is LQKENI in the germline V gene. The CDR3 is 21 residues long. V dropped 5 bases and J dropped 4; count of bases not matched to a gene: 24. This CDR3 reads CASSYAFGGRAGGLGYNEQFF. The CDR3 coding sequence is TGTGCCAGCTCATACGCTTTTGGCGGGAGGGCCGGAGGCTTGGGATACAATGAGCAGTTCTTC.

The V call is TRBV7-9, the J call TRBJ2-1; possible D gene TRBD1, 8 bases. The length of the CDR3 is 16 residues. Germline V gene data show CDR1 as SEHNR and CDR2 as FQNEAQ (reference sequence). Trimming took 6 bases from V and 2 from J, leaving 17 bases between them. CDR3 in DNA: TGTGCCAGCAGAGTAAACAGGGGGGGCACCTACAATGAGCAGTTCTTC. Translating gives CASRVNRGGTYNEQFF.

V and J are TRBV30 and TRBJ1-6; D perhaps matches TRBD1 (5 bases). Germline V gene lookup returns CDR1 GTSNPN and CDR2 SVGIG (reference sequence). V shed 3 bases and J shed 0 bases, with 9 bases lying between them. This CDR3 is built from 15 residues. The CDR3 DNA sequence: TGTGCCTGGAGGGGACCGAGCTCCTATAATTCACCCCTCCACTTT. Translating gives CAWRGPSSYNSPLHF.

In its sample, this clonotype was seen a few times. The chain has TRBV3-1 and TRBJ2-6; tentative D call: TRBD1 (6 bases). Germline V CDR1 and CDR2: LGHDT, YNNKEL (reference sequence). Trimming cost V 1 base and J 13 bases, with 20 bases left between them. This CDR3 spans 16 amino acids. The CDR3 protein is CASSQANKDRGPVLTF. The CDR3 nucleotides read TGTGCCAGCAGCCAAGCAAATAAGGACAGAGGGCCAGTCCTGACTTTC.

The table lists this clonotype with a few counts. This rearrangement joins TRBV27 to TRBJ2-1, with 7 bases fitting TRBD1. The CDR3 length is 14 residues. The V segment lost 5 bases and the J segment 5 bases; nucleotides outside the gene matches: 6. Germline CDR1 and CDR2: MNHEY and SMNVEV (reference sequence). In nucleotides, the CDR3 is TGTGCCAGCAGTCCCGGGACAGTTAACAATGAGCAGTTCTTC. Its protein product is CASSPGTVNNEQFF.

The CDR3: CASSFTGGRSYNEQFF. Here the CDR3 DNA reads TGTGCCAGCAGTTTCACGGGCGGGAGATCCTACAATGAGCAGTTCTTC. This sequence joins TRBV27 and TRBJ2-1; 7 bases are a match to TRBD2. The CDR3 contains 16 residues. CDR1 and CDR2 from the germline V gene are MNHEY and SMNVEV (reference sequence). J lost 1 base, V lost 3 bases, and 6 bases had no gene match.

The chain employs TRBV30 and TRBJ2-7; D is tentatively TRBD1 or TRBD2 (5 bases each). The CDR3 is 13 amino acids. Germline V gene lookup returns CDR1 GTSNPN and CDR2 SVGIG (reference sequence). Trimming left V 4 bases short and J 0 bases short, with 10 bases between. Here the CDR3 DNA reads TGTGCCTGGAACCCAGGGAGCTCCTACGAGCAGTACTTC. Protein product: CAWNPGSSYEQYF.

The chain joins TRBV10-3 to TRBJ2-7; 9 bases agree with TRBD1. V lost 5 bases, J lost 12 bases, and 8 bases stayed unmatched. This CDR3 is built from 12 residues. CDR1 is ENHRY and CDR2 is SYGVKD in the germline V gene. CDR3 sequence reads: CAISSETGGVYF. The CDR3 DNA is TGTGCCATCAGTTCCGAGACAGGGGGTGTGTACTTC.

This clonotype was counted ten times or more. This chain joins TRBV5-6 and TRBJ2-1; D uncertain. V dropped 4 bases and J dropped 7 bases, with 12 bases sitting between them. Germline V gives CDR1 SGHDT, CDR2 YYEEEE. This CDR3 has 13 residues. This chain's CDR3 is CASSPYIGNEQFF. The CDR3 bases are TGTGCCAGCAGCCCGTACATAGGAAATGAGCAGTTCTTC.

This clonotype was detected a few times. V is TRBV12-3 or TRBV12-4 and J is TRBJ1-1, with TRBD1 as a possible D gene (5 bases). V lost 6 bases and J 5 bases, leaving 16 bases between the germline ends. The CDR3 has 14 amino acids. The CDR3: CASSNTAGVTEAFF. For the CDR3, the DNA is TGTGCCAGCAGCAACACGGCGGGGGTGACTGAAGCTTTCTTT.

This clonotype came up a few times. The CDR3 DNA sequence: TGCAGCGTAAGGCGGGAGACAGGCGGGGAGCTGTTTTTT. Its translation: CSVRRETGGELFF. The chain uses TRBV29-1 and TRBJ2-2; TRBD2 might be the D (7 bases). Trimming shortened V by 6 bases and J by 7 bases, and 15 bases separated the two germline ends. The germline gives CDR1 SQVTM, CDR2 ANQGSEA. This CDR3 is built from 13 residues.

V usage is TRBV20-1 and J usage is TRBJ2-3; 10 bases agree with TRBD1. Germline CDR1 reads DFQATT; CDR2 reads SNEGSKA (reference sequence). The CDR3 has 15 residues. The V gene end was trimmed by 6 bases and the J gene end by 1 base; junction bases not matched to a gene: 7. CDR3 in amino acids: CSAPGTGVGTDTQYF. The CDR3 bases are TGCAGTGCCCCCGGGACAGGGGTTGGCACAGATACGCAGTATTTT.

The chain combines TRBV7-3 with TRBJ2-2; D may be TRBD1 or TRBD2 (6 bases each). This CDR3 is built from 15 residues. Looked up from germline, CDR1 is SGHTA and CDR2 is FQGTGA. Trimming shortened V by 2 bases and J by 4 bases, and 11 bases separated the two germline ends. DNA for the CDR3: TGTGCCAGCAGCTTAGGGGGGCAACCCACCGGGGAGCTGTTTTTT. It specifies CASSLGGQPTGELFF.

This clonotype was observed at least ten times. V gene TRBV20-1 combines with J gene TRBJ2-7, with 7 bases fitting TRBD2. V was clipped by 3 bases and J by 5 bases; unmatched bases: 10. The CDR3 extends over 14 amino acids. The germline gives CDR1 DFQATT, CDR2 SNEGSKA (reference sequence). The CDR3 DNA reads TGCAGTGCTAGTTCTTACGGGAGGTCGGACGAGCAGTACTTC. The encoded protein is CSASSYGRSDEQYF.

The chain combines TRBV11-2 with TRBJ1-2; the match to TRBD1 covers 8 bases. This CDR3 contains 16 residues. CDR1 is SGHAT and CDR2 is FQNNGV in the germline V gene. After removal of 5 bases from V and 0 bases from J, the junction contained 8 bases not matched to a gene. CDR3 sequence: CASSPGDRTANYGYTF. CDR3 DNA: TGTGCCAGCAGCCCGGGGGACAGGACCGCTAACTATGGCTACACCTTC.

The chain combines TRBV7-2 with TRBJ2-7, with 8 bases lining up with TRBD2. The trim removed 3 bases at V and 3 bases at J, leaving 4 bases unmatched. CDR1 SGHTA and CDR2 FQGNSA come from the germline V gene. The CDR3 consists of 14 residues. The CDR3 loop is CASSFRAGVYEQYF. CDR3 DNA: TGTGCCAGCAGCTTCCGAGCGGGGGTCTACGAGCAGTACTTC.

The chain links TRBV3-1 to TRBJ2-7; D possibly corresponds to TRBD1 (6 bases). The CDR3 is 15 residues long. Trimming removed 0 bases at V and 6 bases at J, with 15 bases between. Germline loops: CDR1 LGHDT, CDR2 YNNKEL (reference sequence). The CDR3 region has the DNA TGTGCCAGCAGCCAAGAATCCAGGGGTCTCCTCGAGCAGTACTTC. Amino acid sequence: CASSQESRGLLEQYF.

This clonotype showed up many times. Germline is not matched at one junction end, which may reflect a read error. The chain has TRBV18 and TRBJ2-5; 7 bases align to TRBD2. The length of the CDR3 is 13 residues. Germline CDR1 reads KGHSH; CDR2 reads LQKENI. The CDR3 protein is CASSPSGEETQYF. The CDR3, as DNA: TGCGCCAGCAGCCCGAGCGGGGAAGAGACCCAGTACTTC.

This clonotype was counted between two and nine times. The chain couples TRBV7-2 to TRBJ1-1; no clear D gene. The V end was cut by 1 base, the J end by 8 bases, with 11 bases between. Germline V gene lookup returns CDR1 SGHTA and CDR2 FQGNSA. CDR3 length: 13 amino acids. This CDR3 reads CASSLVGTLEAFF. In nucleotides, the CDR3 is TGTGCCAGCAGCTTAGTGGGCACTTTAGAAGCTTTCTTT.

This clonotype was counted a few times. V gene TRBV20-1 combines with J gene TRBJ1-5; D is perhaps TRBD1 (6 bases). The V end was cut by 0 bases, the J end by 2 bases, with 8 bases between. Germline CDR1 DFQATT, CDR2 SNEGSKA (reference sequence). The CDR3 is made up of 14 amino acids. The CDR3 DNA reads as TGCAGTGCTAGAGATTGGACAGGCAATCAGCCCCAGCATTTT. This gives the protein CSARDWTGNQPQHF.

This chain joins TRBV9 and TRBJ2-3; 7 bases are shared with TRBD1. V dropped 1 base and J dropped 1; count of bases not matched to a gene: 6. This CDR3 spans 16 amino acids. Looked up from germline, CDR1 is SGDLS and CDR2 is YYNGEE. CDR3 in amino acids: CASSVYPGQGTDTQYF. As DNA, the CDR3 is TGTGCCAGCAGCGTATATCCAGGACAGGGCACAGATACGCAGTATTTT.